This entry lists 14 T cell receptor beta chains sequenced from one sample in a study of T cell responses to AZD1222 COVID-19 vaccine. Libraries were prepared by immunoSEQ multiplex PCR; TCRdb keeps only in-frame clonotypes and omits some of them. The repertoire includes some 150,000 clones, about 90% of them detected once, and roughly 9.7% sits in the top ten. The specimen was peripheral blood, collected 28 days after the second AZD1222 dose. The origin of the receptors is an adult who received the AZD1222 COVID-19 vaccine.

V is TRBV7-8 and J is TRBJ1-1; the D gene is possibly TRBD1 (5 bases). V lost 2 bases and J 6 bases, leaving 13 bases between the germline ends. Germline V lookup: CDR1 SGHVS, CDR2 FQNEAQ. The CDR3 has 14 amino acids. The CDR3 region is CASSLLLAGSEAFF. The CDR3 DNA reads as TGTGCCAGCAGCTTACTTTTGGCAGGGTCTGAAGCTTTCTTT.

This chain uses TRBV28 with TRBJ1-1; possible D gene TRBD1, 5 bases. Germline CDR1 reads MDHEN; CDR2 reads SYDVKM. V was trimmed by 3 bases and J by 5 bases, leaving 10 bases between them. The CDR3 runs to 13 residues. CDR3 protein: CASSFSGETEAFF. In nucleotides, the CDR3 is TGTGCCAGCAGTTTTTCGGGGGAGACTGAAGCTTTCTTT.

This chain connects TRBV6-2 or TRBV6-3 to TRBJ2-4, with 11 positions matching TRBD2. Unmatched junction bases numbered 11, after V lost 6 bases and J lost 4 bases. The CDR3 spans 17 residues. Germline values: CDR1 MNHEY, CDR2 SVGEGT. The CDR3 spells CASSPIPGTSGKNIQYF. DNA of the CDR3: TGTGCCAGCAGCCCAATTCCCGGGACTAGCGGTAAAAACATTCAGTACTTC.

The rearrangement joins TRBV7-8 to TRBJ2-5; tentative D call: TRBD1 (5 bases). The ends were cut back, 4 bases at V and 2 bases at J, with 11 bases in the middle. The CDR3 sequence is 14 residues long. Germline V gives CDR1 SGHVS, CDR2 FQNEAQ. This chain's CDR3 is CASSYRTKQETQYF. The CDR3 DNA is TGTGCCAGCAGCTACCGGACAAAGCAAGAGACCCAGTACTTC.

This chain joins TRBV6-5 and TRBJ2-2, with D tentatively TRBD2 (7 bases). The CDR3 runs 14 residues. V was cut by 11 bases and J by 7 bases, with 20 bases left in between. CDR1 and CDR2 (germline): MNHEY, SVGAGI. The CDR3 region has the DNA TGTGCCTCGAAGGTTCCGGGGGGCATCGGGGAGCTGTTTTTT. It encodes CASKVPGGIGELFF.

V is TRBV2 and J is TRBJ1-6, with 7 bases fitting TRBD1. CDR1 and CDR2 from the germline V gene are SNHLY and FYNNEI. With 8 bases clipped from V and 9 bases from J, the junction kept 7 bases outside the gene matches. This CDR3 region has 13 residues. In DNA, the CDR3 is TGTGCCAGCTCCAGACAGGGTTCTTCACCCCTCCACTTT. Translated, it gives CASSRQGSSPLHF.

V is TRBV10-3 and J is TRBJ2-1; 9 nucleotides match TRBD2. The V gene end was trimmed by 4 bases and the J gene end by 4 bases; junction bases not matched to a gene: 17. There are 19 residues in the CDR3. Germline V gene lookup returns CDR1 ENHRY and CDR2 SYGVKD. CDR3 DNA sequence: TGTGCCATCAGTGGATCGGGGAATAAGGTAGCGGGAGTTTACAATGAGCAGTTCTTC. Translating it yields CAISGSGNKVAGVYNEQFF.

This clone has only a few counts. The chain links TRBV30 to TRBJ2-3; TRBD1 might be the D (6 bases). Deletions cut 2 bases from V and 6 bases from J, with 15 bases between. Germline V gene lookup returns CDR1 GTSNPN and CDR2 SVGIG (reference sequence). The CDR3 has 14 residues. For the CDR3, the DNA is TGTGCCTGGAGTCAGGGGTTAGGGGACGATACGCAGTATTTT. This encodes CAWSQGLGDDTQYF.

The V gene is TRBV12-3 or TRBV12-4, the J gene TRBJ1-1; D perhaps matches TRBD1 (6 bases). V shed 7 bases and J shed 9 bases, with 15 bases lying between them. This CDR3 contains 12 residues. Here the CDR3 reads CASNERGVKAFF. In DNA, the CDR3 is TGTGCCAGCAACGAAAGGGGGGTAAAAGCTTTCTTT.

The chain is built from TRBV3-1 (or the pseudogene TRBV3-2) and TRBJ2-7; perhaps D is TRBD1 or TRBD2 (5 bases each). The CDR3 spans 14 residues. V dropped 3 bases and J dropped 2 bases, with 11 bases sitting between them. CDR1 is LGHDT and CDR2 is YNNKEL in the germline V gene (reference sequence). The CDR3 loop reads CASSQTGRTYEQYF. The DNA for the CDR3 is TGTGCCAGCAGCCAGACGGGACGGACCTACGAGCAGTACTTC.

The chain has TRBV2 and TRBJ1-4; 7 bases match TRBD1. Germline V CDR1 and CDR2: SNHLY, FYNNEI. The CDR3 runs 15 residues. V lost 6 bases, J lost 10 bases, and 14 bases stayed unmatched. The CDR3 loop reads CASSADRSLAGKLFF. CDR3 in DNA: TGTGCCAGCAGCGCGGACAGGTCCCTAGCGGGAAAACTGTTTTTT.

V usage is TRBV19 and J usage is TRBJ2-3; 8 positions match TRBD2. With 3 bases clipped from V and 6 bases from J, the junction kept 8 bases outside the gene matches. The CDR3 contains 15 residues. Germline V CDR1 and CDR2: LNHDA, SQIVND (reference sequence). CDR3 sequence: CASSIQAGVGDTQYF. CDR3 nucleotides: TGTGCCAGTAGTATTCAAGCGGGAGTAGGTGATACGCAGTATTTT.

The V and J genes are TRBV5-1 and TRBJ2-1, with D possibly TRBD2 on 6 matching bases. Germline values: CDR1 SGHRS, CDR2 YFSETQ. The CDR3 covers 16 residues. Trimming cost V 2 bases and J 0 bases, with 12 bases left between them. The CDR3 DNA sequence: TGCGCCAGCAGCTTACGGGACGGGAGCTCCTACAATGAGCAGTTCTTC. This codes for CASSLRDGSSYNEQFF.

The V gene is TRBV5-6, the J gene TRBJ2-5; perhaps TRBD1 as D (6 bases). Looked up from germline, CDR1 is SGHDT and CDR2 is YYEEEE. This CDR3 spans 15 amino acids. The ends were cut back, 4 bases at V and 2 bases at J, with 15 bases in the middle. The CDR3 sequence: CASSDGTGPQETQYF. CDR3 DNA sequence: TGTGCCAGCAGCGATGGTACAGGGCCGCAAGAGACCCAGTACTTC.